The 27 T cell receptor beta chains below all came from one sample that was sequenced in a study of shared clonotypes between healthy human individuals. The protocol was immunoSEQ multiplex PCR, while the TCRdb copy is restricted to in-frame clones and leaves out a portion. The table lists some 2 million clones, roughly 95% of them singletons. The sample consisted of naive CD4+ T cells sorted from blood. Described subset: CD45RA+ positively selected. The receptors shown here come from a man younger than 30 in good health.

The rearrangement joins TRBV2 to TRBJ2-5; TRBD2 matches at 9 bases. CDR1 SNHLY and CDR2 FYNNEI come from the germline V gene. The CDR3 loop spans 15 amino acids. With V trimmed by 6 bases and J by 5 bases, 10 bases remained unmatched. CDR3: CASRGQAGGGETQYF. The CDR3 region has the DNA TGTGCCAGCAGGGGGCAAGCGGGAGGTGGGGAGACCCAGTACTTC.

The chain recombines TRBV2 with TRBJ1-5; possibly TRBD1 for D (6 bases). Germline lookup yields CDR1 SNHLY and CDR2 FYNNEI. The CDR3 covers 14 residues. V dropped 6 bases and J dropped 2 bases, with 11 bases sitting between them. CDR3 protein: CASSQTGRNQPQHF. The CDR3 DNA is TGTGCCAGCAGCCAGACAGGACGCAATCAGCCCCAGCATTTT.

This chain uses TRBV11-3 with TRBJ2-1; D may correspond to TRBD1 or TRBD2 (5 bases each). Trimming left V 3 bases short and J 9 bases short, with 12 bases between. There are 13 residues in the CDR3. Looked up from germline, CDR1 is SGHNT and CDR2 is YENEEA. CDR3 protein: CASSFIRDGEQFF. CDR3 nucleotides: TGTGCCAGCAGCTTTATCAGGGACGGTGAGCAGTTCTTC.

About this clone: This clone may be a read error of a much larger clone one base away. The chain couples TRBV28 to TRBJ2-7, with TRBD2 as a possible D gene (5 bases). Germline loops: CDR1 MDHEN, CDR2 SYDVKM. The CDR3 has 14 residues. CDR3 protein: CASSFRGGSYKQYF. CDR3 nucleotides: TGTGCCAGCAGTTTCCGTGGAGGTTCCTACAAGCAGTACTTC.

The chain carries TRBV2 and TRBJ1-3, with 8 bases that match TRBD1. Germline lookup yields CDR1 SNHLY and CDR2 FYNNEI. Trimming removed 7 bases from V and 0 bases from J; junction bases left unmatched: 2. CDR3 length: 14 amino acids. CDR3 DNA: TGTGCCAGCAAAGACAGGGGCTCTGGAAACACCATATATTTT. It encodes CASKDRGSGNTIYF.

About this clone itself: Other DNA sequences in the same sample also yield this CDR3. The rearrangement uses TRBV29-1 and TRBJ2-7; 10 nucleotides agree with TRBD2. V trimming: 6 bases; J trimming: 2 bases; junction bases outside the gene matches: 4. The CDR3 is made up of 13 amino acids. The germline gives CDR1 SQVTM, CDR2 ANQGSEA. CDR3 region: CSVRTSGTYEQYF. CDR3 DNA: TGCAGCGTCCGGACTAGCGGAACCTACGAGCAGTACTTC.

V is TRBV13 and J is TRBJ2-3; 11 nucleotides agree with TRBD2. This CDR3 is 17 amino acids long. Looked up from germline, CDR1 is PRHDT and CDR2 is FYEKMQ (reference sequence). V lost 6 bases and J lost 0; bases outside the gene matches: 8. This CDR3 is CASRSNLAGGSTDTQYF. CDR3 coding DNA: TGTGCCAGCAGATCTAATTTAGCGGGGGGGAGCACAGATACGCAGTATTTT.

The chain combines TRBV11-2 with TRBJ2-5, with 7 bases lining up with TRBD1. The junction had 5 bases not matched to a gene; V was cut back by 0 bases and J by 7 bases. The germline V gene has CDR1 SGHAT and CDR2 FQNNGV. The CDR3 contains 14 residues. The CDR3 protein is CASSLERGQVTQYF. As DNA, the CDR3 is TGTGCCAGCAGCTTAGAGAGGGGGCAGGTGACCCAGTACTTC.

This chain connects TRBV9 to TRBJ2-5, with 9 bases identical to TRBD2. V dropped 1 base and J dropped 5; count of bases not matched to a gene: 9. The germline CDR1 and CDR2 sequences are SGDLS and YYNGEE. The CDR3 runs to 16 residues. CDR3 bases: TGTGCCAGCAGCGTAAACGCGGGGGGGCCGAGGGAGACCCAGTACTTC. This sequence encodes CASSVNAGGPRETQYF.

This clone was detected only once. This rearrangement joins TRBV5-1 to TRBJ2-5, with a possible D match to TRBD1 (6 bases). This CDR3 is built from 14 residues. V was trimmed by 3 bases and J by 5 bases, leaving 14 bases between them. Germline lookup yields CDR1 SGHRS and CDR2 YFSETQ. The DNA of the CDR3 is TGCGCCAGCAGCTGGAGGCAGGGGTCCGAGACCCAGTACTTC. Translating it yields CASSWRQGSETQYF.

This chain links TRBV30 with TRBJ1-4; the D gene is possibly TRBD1 (6 bases). The V end was cut by 2 bases, the J end by 8 bases, with 15 bases between. Germline values: CDR1 GTSNPN, CDR2 SVGIG (reference sequence). The CDR3 totals 14 residues. CDR3 residues: CAWSLTGSGEKLFF. CDR3 bases: TGTGCCTGGAGTCTGACAGGTAGCGGGGAAAAACTGTTTTTT.

This clone was picked up one time. Distinct nucleotide sequences in the sample also encode this CDR3. The genes are TRBV18 and TRBJ2-3, with D hard to call. Germline V gene lookup returns CDR1 KGHSH and CDR2 LQKENI. This CDR3 has 12 amino acids. V lost 3 bases and J 2 bases, leaving 3 bases between the germline ends. The CDR3: CASSPDTDTQYF. The CDR3 region has the DNA TGTGCCAGCTCACCTGACACAGATACGCAGTATTTT.

CDR3 DNA sequence: TGTGCCACGGCTGACAGGTTCGCCGATAATCAGCCCCAGCATTTT. This encodes CATADRFADNQPQHF. The genes are TRBV6-5 and TRBJ1-5, with a tentative D call TRBD1 (6 bases). Germline loops: CDR1 MNHEY, CDR2 SVGAGI. The V gene lost 10 bases and the J gene lost 4 bases, with 20 bases spanning the gap. The CDR3 runs 15 residues.

The chain has TRBV2 and TRBJ2-3, with a possible D match to TRBD1 (6 bases). This CDR3 has 15 amino acids. The V gene lost 6 bases and the J gene lost 1 base, with 14 bases spanning the gap. Germline values: CDR1 SNHLY, CDR2 FYNNEI. The chain's CDR3 is CASRLGQLGTDTQYF. The DNA of the CDR3 is TGTGCCAGCAGACTCGGACAGTTGGGCACAGATACGCAGTATTTT.

The V call is TRBV2, the J call TRBJ1-2; the D is unclear. The V and J ends lost 4 bases and 5 bases respectively, with 8 bases between them. The germline CDR1 and CDR2 sequences are SNHLY and FYNNEI. The CDR3 contains 12 residues. The DNA of the CDR3 is TGTGCCAGCAGTGTAGGCCGGTATGGCTACACCTTC. It translates to CASSVGRYGYTF.

This chain joins TRBV27 and TRBJ1-2, with D possibly matching TRBD1 (5 bases). The CDR3 contains 19 residues. V shed 2 bases and J shed 7 bases, with 29 bases lying between them. Germline CDR1 and CDR2: MNHEY and SMNVEV (reference sequence). The CDR3 here is CASSLPGLTSPQGALGYTF. CDR3 coding DNA: TGTGCCAGCAGTTTACCAGGTTTGACCTCACCTCAGGGAGCTCTTGGCTACACCTTC.

The chain recombines TRBV6-4 with TRBJ2-4; TRBD1 is a possible D gene (7 bases). The V gene lost 4 bases and the J gene lost 1 base, with 14 bases spanning the gap. The CDR3 covers 16 residues. Germline V gene lookup returns CDR1 MRHNA and CDR2 SNTAGT. The CDR3 is CASSGGTVVAKNIQYF. DNA of the CDR3: TGTGCCAGCAGTGGCGGGACAGTTGTGGCCAAAAACATTCAGTACTTC.

The chain uses TRBV7-9 and TRBJ2-6; D unresolved. The V gene's germline CDR1 is SEHNR and CDR2 FQNEAQ (reference sequence). The CDR3 totals 17 residues. V was cut by 5 bases and J by 0 bases, with 14 bases left in between. CDR3 residues: CASSPRPQLSGANVLTF. CDR3 DNA: TGTGCCAGCAGCCCAAGGCCCCAGCTCTCTGGGGCCAACGTCCTGACTTTC.

This chain joins TRBV30 and TRBJ2-2; D call uncertain. CDR3 length: 16 amino acids. Trimming cost V 4 bases and J 1 base, with 16 bases left between them. Germline CDR1 is GTSNPN and CDR2 is SVGIG (reference sequence). The CDR3 sequence: CAWIRYPRMNTGELFF. Here the CDR3 DNA reads TGTGCCTGGATTCGATATCCCAGGATGAACACCGGGGAGCTGTTTTTT.

The chain has TRBV11-3 and TRBJ2-1; the D is unclear. CDR3 length: 16 amino acids. Germline CDR1 and CDR2: SGHNT and YENEEA. Trimming took off 5 bases at V and 3 bases at J, with 17 bases between the two ends. The CDR3 nucleotides are TGTGCCAGCAGCGCCCATAGCAGATCACGCTACAATGAGCAGTTCTTC. Amino acid sequence: CASSAHSRSRYNEQFF.

CDR3 DNA: TGTGCCAGCAGTGAATCAACAGGGGTAGTCTATGGCTACACCTTC. Translation gives CASSESTGVVYGYTF. V and J are TRBV25-1 and TRBJ1-2; 7 bases agree with TRBD1. With V trimmed by 1 base and J by 4 bases, 6 bases remained unmatched. Germline loops: CDR1 MGHDK, CDR2 SYGVNS. The CDR3 covers 15 residues.

The V gene is TRBV9, the J gene TRBJ2-1, with 9 positions matching TRBD1. The V and J ends lost 2 bases and 8 bases, in that order; junction bases with no gene match: 11. The CDR3 sequence is 16 residues long. Germline V gene sequence: CDR1 SGDLS, CDR2 YYNGEE. CDR3: CASSVGPDRGLYEQFF. The CDR3 DNA is TGTGCCAGCAGCGTGGGCCCGGACAGGGGTCTATATGAGCAGTTCTTC.

The V gene is TRBV5-4, the J gene TRBJ2-7; the match to TRBD1 covers 10 bases. Germline lookup yields CDR1 SGHNT and CDR2 YYREEE (reference sequence). The length of the CDR3 is 14 residues. The junction had 3 bases not matched to a gene; V was cut back by 4 bases and J by 2 bases. The CDR3 region is CASSKGQGPYEQYF. The DNA for the CDR3 is TGTGCCAGCAGCAAGGGACAGGGGCCCTACGAGCAGTACTTC.

This clone showed up just a few times. Other DNA sequences in this specimen translate into the identical CDR3. The gene calls are TRBV19 and TRBJ1-6; perhaps TRBD1 as D (5 bases). The CDR3 runs 14 residues. Germline CDR1 is LNHDA and CDR2 is SQIVND (reference sequence). V was cut by 4 bases and J by 6 bases, with 10 bases left in between. The CDR3 DNA is TGTGCCAGTAGTAACAGGCCGGCTAATTCACCCCTCCACTTT. It codes for CASSNRPANSPLHF.

This chain uses TRBV5-1 with TRBJ2-5; D is unclear. Trimming stripped 4 bases from V and 2 bases from J, with 9 bases between. Germline values: CDR1 SGHRS, CDR2 YFSETQ. The CDR3 length is 13 residues. This chain's CDR3 is CASSRGRQETQYF. The CDR3 DNA reads as TGCGCCAGCAGCCGAGGACGTCAAGAGACCCAGTACTTC.

Comment on this clone: Additional DNA sequences in this sample encode the identical CDR3. The chain has TRBV9 and TRBJ2-3; D is uncertain. The V and J ends lost 3 bases and 2 bases respectively, with 10 bases between them. Germline V CDR1 and CDR2: SGDLS, YYNGEE. This CDR3 contains 14 residues. Written as DNA, the CDR3 is TGTGCCAGCAGCGCCACCGGATCCACAGATACGCAGTATTTT. Its translation: CASSATGSTDTQYF. The full variable domain, in which reference TRBV9 and TRBJ2-3 provide the parts outside the CDR3, is DSGVTQTPKHLITATGQRVTLRCSPRSGDLSVYWYQQSLDQGLQFLIQYYNGEERAKGNILERFSAQQFPDLHSELNLSSLELGDSALYFCASSATGSTDTQYFGPGTRLTVL.

The V call is TRBV6-5, the J call TRBJ1-2; unclear D gene. Germline CDR1 reads MNHEY; CDR2 reads SVGAGI. This CDR3 region has 14 residues. The V gene lost 2 bases and the J gene lost 5 bases, with 12 bases spanning the gap. CDR3 sequence reads: CASSYEGARYGYTF. The CDR3 DNA sequence: TGTGCCAGCAGTTACGAGGGTGCGCGTTATGGCTACACCTTC.